These 14 T cell receptor beta chains were all obtained from the same sample, sequenced in a study of blood T cells in healthy people across ages. PCR was performed a second time for about 7 to 11 cycles using a sample-barcoded 5' primer and a J-beta primer mix. Using its own MiXCR run on the 5' RACE reads, TCRdb lists one record per CDR3 protein. In the table there are 1.4 million or so distinct CDR3 sequences, less than 45% of which are singletons. Input material: blood. These receptors were obtained from a woman in her late teens or twenties in good health.

This clonotype is a singleton in its sample. The gene calls are TRBV7-2 and TRBJ2-7, with 13 bases aligning to TRBD2. Germline V gene sequence: CDR1 SGHTA, CDR2 FQGNSA. This CDR3 comprises 15 residues. After removal of 4 bases from V and 7 bases from J, the junction contained 7 bases not matched to a gene. The CDR3 DNA follows: TGTGCCAGCAGCTCCACTAGCGGGAGGGGGAATGAGCAGTACTTC. It is translated as CASSSTSGRGNEQYF.

The chain links TRBV25-1 to TRBJ1-2, with unresolved D. The CDR3 consists of 14 residues. The ends were cut back, 3 bases at V and 9 bases at J, with 17 bases in the middle. Germline V gene data show CDR1 as MGHDK and CDR2 as SYGVNS. In DNA form, the CDR3 reads TGTGCCAGCAGTGATCGCTCCGGACCGGGCCGCTACACCTTC. It translates to CASSDRSGPGRYTF.

The chain recombines TRBV11-2 with TRBJ1-1, with TRBD1 matching over 8 bases. This CDR3 comprises 16 residues. Germline lookup yields CDR1 SGHAT and CDR2 FQNNGV. V lost 4 bases and J lost 1; bases outside the gene matches: 8. CDR3 sequence reads: CASSSARQGWNTEAFF. The CDR3 DNA is TGTGCCAGCAGCTCCGCCCGACAGGGGTGGAACACTGAAGCTTTCTTT.

V is TRBV29-1 and J is TRBJ1-5; D might be TRBD1 (6 bases). Trimming took off 4 bases at V and 4 bases at J, with 14 bases between the two ends. The CDR3 has 14 residues. CDR1 is SQVTM, CDR2 ANQGSEA, per germline. CDR3 loop: CSVVLTGSNQPQHF. CDR3 coding DNA: TGCAGCGTTGTCCTGACAGGTAGTAATCAGCCCCAGCATTTT.

This chain connects TRBV24-1 to TRBJ2-1; 7 nucleotides align to TRBD2. The CDR3 spans 15 residues. Germline-derived CDR1 and CDR2 are KGHDR and SFDVKD. V trimming: 3 bases; J trimming: 0 bases; junction bases outside the gene matches: 1. The CDR3: CATSDGDYSYNEQFF. The CDR3 DNA reads as TGTGCCACCAGTGATGGGGACTACTCCTACAATGAGCAGTTCTTC.

As regards this clonotype: Relative to the germline gene, one junction end is altered; a read error may explain this. The genes are TRBV29-1 and TRBJ1-1; D not certain. The CDR3 loop spans 13 amino acids. CDR1 is SQVTM, CDR2 ANQGSEA, per germline. CDR3 in DNA: TGTAGCGTTGTACGACACCTCAACACTGAAGCTTTCTTT. Amino acid sequence: CSVVRHLNTEAFF.

This chain connects TRBV20-1 to TRBJ2-3; 10 bases agree with TRBD2. The V and J ends lost 4 bases and 4 bases, in that order; junction bases with no gene match: 5. CDR1 DFQATT and CDR2 SNEGSKA come from the germline V gene (reference sequence). CDR3 length: 14 residues. CDR3 region: CSANPSGRADTQYF. The CDR3 DNA sequence: TGCAGTGCTAACCCCAGCGGGAGGGCAGATACGCAGTATTTT.

This clonotype has at least ten counts. CDR3 bases: TGTGCCAGCAGCAGTGAACAGGGTTCACCCCTCCACTTT. This encodes CASSSEQGSPLHF. The chain couples TRBV7-2 to TRBJ1-6; a possible D gene is TRBD1 (6 bases). Germline V gene lookup returns CDR1 SGHTA and CDR2 FQGNSA. V lost 5 bases to trimming and J lost 9 bases, with 11 bases between them. There are 13 residues in the CDR3.

The CDR3 bases are TGTGCCAGCAGTTACACGGATACGAACACCGGGGAGCTGTTTTTT. This encodes CASSYTDTNTGELFF. The chain recombines TRBV6-2 or TRBV6-3 with TRBJ2-2; the D is unclear. Germline CDR1 reads MNHEY; CDR2 reads SVGEGT. V lost 2 bases to trimming and J lost 0 bases, with 7 bases between them. This CDR3 contains 15 residues.

This clonotype was seen only a few times. V usage is TRBV27 and J usage is TRBJ2-7, with TRBD2 identical over 7 bases. Germline CDR1 MNHEY, CDR2 SMNVEV (reference sequence). V shed 0 bases and J 2 bases; nucleotides not matched to a gene: 10. The CDR3 covers 17 residues. The CDR3 loop reads CASSLSVERGYTYEQYF. DNA of the CDR3: TGTGCCAGCAGTTTATCGGTAGAGCGGGGATACACCTACGAGCAGTACTTC.

The chain uses TRBV11-2 and TRBJ2-4, with D possibly being TRBD1 or TRBD2 (6 bases each). CDR1 is SGHAT and CDR2 is FQNNGV in the germline V gene. The length of the CDR3 is 13 residues. Trimming took 5 bases from V and 15 from J, leaving 20 bases between them. CDR3 DNA sequence: TGTGCCAGCAGCGCCACCGGGACACGGGGGTTGTACTTC. Its translation: CASSATGTRGLYF.

This sequence joins TRBV19 and TRBJ2-3, with 9 bases matching TRBD2. There are 13 residues in the CDR3. Germline loops: CDR1 LNHDA, CDR2 SQIVND (reference sequence). J lost 6 bases, V lost 4 bases, and 2 bases had no gene match. For the CDR3, the DNA is TGTGCCAGTAGTAATAGCGGGAGTGATACGCAGTATTTT. It yields the protein CASSNSGSDTQYF.

This clonotype was counted between two and nine times. The rearrangement joins TRBV7-2 to TRBJ2-7, with TRBD2 as a possible D gene (6 bases). Germline values: CDR1 SGHTA, CDR2 FQGNSA. The CDR3 sequence is 15 residues long. V gave up 3 bases and J gave up 6 bases, with 18 bases separating them. The CDR3 DNA sequence: TGTGCCAGCAGCTTGGGGGGAACAACCCCTCTCGAGCAGTACTTC. Its protein product is CASSLGGTTPLEQYF.

The rearrangement joins TRBV18 to TRBJ2-3; tentative D call: TRBD1 (6 bases). Trimming pared 3 bases from V and 4 bases from J, leaving 11 bases between. The CDR3 is 14 amino acids. Germline V gene data show CDR1 as KGHSH and CDR2 as LQKENI. CDR3 sequence reads: CASSPRDKSDTQYF. The CDR3 coding sequence is TGTGCCAGCTCACCTCGGGACAAGTCAGATACGCAGTATTTT.